Below are 5 T cell receptor beta chains sequenced from a single sample in a study of cytomegalovirus exposure and HLA in healthy donors. It was with 60 Vbeta and 13 Jbeta primers that the PCR ran. Assay: immunoSEQ multiplex PCR; the TCRdb copy retains only in-frame clones and omits some. The sample shows around 180,000 clones, roughly 80% of them seen only once. Sequencing was performed on PBMCs. These receptors were collected from a male donor in good health and CMV-seronegative.

V usage is TRBV6-5 and J usage is TRBJ2-7; no clear D gene. From germline, CDR1 is MNHEY and CDR2 SVGAGI. V was cut by 0 bases and J by 2 bases, with 5 bases left in between. The CDR3 has 13 residues. The CDR3 reads CASSYSITYEQYF. In nucleotides, the CDR3 is TGTGCCAGCAGTTACTCTATTACCTACGAGCAGTACTTC.

The chain uses TRBV4-3 and TRBJ1-4; D ambiguous. The V and J ends lost 0 bases and 5 bases respectively, with 10 bases between them. In germline, CDR1 is LGHNA, CDR2 YSLEER. The CDR3 is 15 amino acids. The CDR3 DNA sequence: TGCGCCAGCAGCCAAGATTTTCCCTTAAATGAAAAACTGTTTTTT. It encodes CASSQDFPLNEKLFF.

The genes are TRBV28 and TRBJ1-2; TRBD1 aligns across 9 bases. Germline loops: CDR1 MDHEN, CDR2 SYDVKM. The V segment lost 2 bases and the J segment 5 bases; nucleotides outside the gene matches: 9. This CDR3 is 16 amino acids long. The CDR3 region has the DNA TGTGCCAGCAGTTTAAGTACGGGACAGGGATATTATGGCTACACCTTC. Its protein is CASSLSTGQGYYGYTF.

This chain uses TRBV7-9 with TRBJ2-3; possibly TRBD1 for D (6 bases). Trimming removed 5 bases at V and 2 bases at J, with 11 bases between. Germline CDR1 and CDR2: SEHNR and FQNEAQ (reference sequence). CDR3 length equals 14 residues. The CDR3 reads CASSPGQYTDTQYF. The CDR3 DNA sequence: TGTGCCAGCAGCCCCGGACAGTACACAGATACGCAGTATTTT.

The chain has TRBV2 and TRBJ1-4; 10 positions agree with TRBD1. The V gene's germline CDR1 is SNHLY and CDR2 FYNNEI. The CDR3 consists of 15 residues. The V and J ends lost 6 bases and 4 bases, in that order; junction bases with no gene match: 5. The CDR3: CASRLDRGFNEKLFF. The CDR3, as DNA: TGTGCCAGCAGGCTGGACAGGGGGTTTAATGAAAAACTGTTTTTT.